Shown below are 26 T cell receptor beta chains from a single sample sequenced in a study of cytomegalovirus exposure and HLA in healthy donors. Primers for the PCR totalled 60 Vbeta and 13 Jbeta. Data came from immunoSEQ multiplex PCR; TCRdb stores just in-frame clones and leaves some out. This sample has approximately 190,000 clones, with 70% to 80% found just once. Material: PBMCs. All receptors come from a young woman in good health and CMV-seropositive.

The rearrangement joins TRBV30 to TRBJ2-3, with 7 bases that match TRBD2. There are 14 residues in the CDR3. The V gene end was trimmed by 1 base and the J gene end by 2 bases; junction bases not matched to a gene: 3. Germline values: CDR1 GTSNPN, CDR2 SVGIG (reference sequence). The CDR3 bases are TGTGCCTGGAGTGACGGGAGGTTCACAGATACGCAGTATTTT. Protein: CAWSDGRFTDTQYF.

J is TRBJ1-4 and V is TRBV29-1; perhaps TRBD1 as D (6 bases). Germline V CDR1 and CDR2: SQVTM, ANQGSEA. Trimming shortened V by 5 bases and J by 7 bases, and 8 bases separated the two germline ends. CDR3 length equals 11 residues. CDR3 sequence: CSVLTGEKLFF. Here the CDR3 DNA reads TGCAGCGTTCTGACAGGTGAAAAACTGTTTTTT.

This clone was detected many times. The V call is TRBV7-9, the J call TRBJ2-7, with TRBD2 as a possible D gene (7 bases). V was trimmed by 1 base and J by 0 bases, leaving 10 bases between them. The CDR3 is made up of 15 amino acids. Germline assignment: CDR1 SEHNR and CDR2 FQNEAQ (reference sequence). CDR3 region: CASSLEGGPSYEQYF. CDR3 nucleotides: TGTGCCAGCAGCTTAGAGGGGGGGCCCTCCTACGAGCAGTACTTC.

The rearrangement links TRBV11-2 to TRBJ1-2; tentative D call: TRBD1 (6 bases). The ends were cut back, 5 bases at V and 8 bases at J, with 21 bases in the middle. The CDR3 runs 15 residues. Germline V gene data show CDR1 as SGHAT and CDR2 as FQNNGV. DNA for the CDR3: TGTGCCAGCAGCCCGCTGACCCAGGGGATCGGAGGCTACACCTTC. Protein product: CASSPLTQGIGGYTF.

J is TRBJ1-2 and V is TRBV4-2; TRBD1 agrees at 10 bases. CDR1 is LGHNA and CDR2 is YNFKEQ in the germline V gene. With 3 bases clipped from V and 3 bases from J, the junction kept 10 bases outside the gene matches. The CDR3 length is 17 residues. CDR3 sequence: CASSHSYRDRGDYGYTF. The CDR3 DNA is TGTGCCAGCAGCCACTCCTACCGGGACAGGGGCGACTATGGCTACACCTTC.

The rearrangement uses TRBV6-5 and TRBJ2-3, with D maybe TRBD2 (7 bases). Trimming removed 5 bases at V and 10 bases at J, with 19 bases between. CDR1 is MNHEY, CDR2 SVGAGI, per germline. The CDR3 length is 14 residues. The CDR3 loop reads CASSGGGGAAAQYF. The CDR3 DNA sequence: TGTGCCAGCAGTGGGGGTGGGGGGGCGGCAGCGCAGTATTTT.

This CDR3 reads CASSLDSGGYTEAFF. For the CDR3, the DNA is TGTGCCAGCAGCTTAGATTCAGGGGGCTACACTGAAGCTTTCTTT. The V and J genes are TRBV7-2 and TRBJ1-1; 8 positions match TRBD1. CDR1 is SGHTA, CDR2 FQGNSA, per germline. The CDR3 loop spans 15 amino acids. V lost 1 base and J lost 3; bases outside the gene matches: 4. The full variable domain, rest sourced from reference TRBV7-2 and TRBJ1-1, is GAGVSQSPSNKVTEKGKDVELRCDPISGHTALYWYRQSLGQGLEFLIYFQGNSAPDKSGLPSDRFSAERTGGSVSTLTIQRTQQEDSAVYLCASSLDSGGYTEAFFGQGTRLTVV.

The rearrangement joins TRBV18 to TRBJ1-4; D may be TRBD1 (6 bases). Trimming pared 5 bases from V and 8 bases from J, leaving 21 bases between. Germline values: CDR1 KGHSH, CDR2 LQKENI. CDR3 length: 16 residues. The CDR3: CASSAADRKGTEKLFF. CDR3 in DNA: TGTGCCAGCTCAGCCGCTGACAGGAAAGGTACCGAAAAACTGTTTTTT.

This sequence joins TRBV5-1 and TRBJ2-5; D not resolved. The germline CDR1 and CDR2 sequences are SGHRS and YFSETQ. V was clipped by 4 bases and J by 1 base, with 8 bases between them. The CDR3 spans 13 residues. CDR3 sequence reads: CASSVAVQETQYF. For the CDR3, the DNA is TGCGCCAGCAGCGTTGCGGTCCAAGAGACCCAGTACTTC.

This rearrangement joins TRBV5-1 to TRBJ2-1; D is uncertain. Germline V gene lookup returns CDR1 SGHRS and CDR2 YFSETQ. V gave up 1 base and J gave up 12 bases, with 23 bases separating them. This CDR3 region has 16 residues. The CDR3 is CASSLRPSVELYVQFF. CDR3 nucleotides: TGCGCCAGCAGCTTGAGGCCCAGCGTAGAACTATATGTGCAGTTCTTC.

CDR3 nucleotide sequence: TGTGCCTGGAGGGCCGACAGGACGAACACTGAAGCTTTCTTT. Residues: CAWRADRTNTEAFF. The V call is TRBV30, the J call TRBJ1-1, with a tentative D call TRBD1 (6 bases). The CDR3 has 14 amino acids. Trimming took off 3 bases at V and 1 base at J, with 12 bases between the two ends. Germline V gene data show CDR1 as GTSNPN and CDR2 as SVGIG (reference sequence).

Comments on this clone: The same CDR3 can be traced to other DNA sequences in this sample. The V call is TRBV7-2, the J call TRBJ2-7; 13 nucleotides match TRBD2. CDR3 size: 19 residues. The germline V gene encodes CDR1 SGHTA and CDR2 FQGNSA. The V segment lost 5 bases and the J segment 4 bases; nucleotides outside the gene matches: 17. The CDR3 here is CASSKWTSGRRGVAYEQYF. The CDR3 DNA follows: TGTGCCAGCAGCAAATGGACTAGCGGGAGAAGAGGCGTGGCTTACGAGCAGTACTTC. Variable domain in full (rest from reference TRBV7-2 and TRBJ2-7): GAGVSQSPSNKVTEKGKDVELRCDPISGHTALYWYRQSLGQGLEFLIYFQGNSAPDKSGLPSDRFSAERTGGSVSTLTIQRTQQEDSAVYLCASSKWTSGRRGVAYEQYFGPGTRLTVT.

The chain carries TRBV10-3 and TRBJ2-2; 8 bases align to TRBD2. V lost 4 bases, J lost 0 bases, and 7 bases stayed unmatched. Germline CDR1 ENHRY, CDR2 SYGVKD. This CDR3 has 17 amino acids. The CDR3 sequence is CAISGVAGSANTGELFF. CDR3 nucleotides: TGTGCCATCAGTGGAGTAGCGGGGTCCGCGAACACCGGGGAGCTGTTTTTT.

The J gene is TRBJ2-1, the V gene TRBV12-5, with 9 bases fitting TRBD2. The CDR3 is made up of 13 amino acids. The V segment lost 6 bases and the J segment 10 bases; nucleotides outside the gene matches: 7. Germline V gene sequence: CDR1 LGHNT, CDR2 FRNRAP. CDR3 sequence: CASGLITSGEQFF. The DNA for the CDR3 is TGTGCTAGTGGGCTTATAACTAGCGGGGAGCAGTTCTTC.

The genes are TRBV5-5 and TRBJ1-4, with a possible D match to TRBD1 (5 bases). Germline V lookup: CDR1 SGHKS, CDR2 YYEKEE (reference sequence). Trimming left V 0 bases short and J 8 bases short, with 11 bases between. The length of the CDR3 is 14 residues. The CDR3 nucleotides read TGTGCCAGCAGCTTGGCAGGGTACGGCGAAAAACTGTTTTTT. This gives the protein CASSLAGYGEKLFF. Full variable domain (rest looked up from reference TRBV5-5 and TRBJ1-4): DAGVTQSPTHLIKTRGQQVTLRCSPISGHKSVSWYQQVLGQGPQFIFQYYEKEERGRGNFPDRFSARQFPNYSSELNVNALLLGDSALYLCASSLAGYGEKLFFGSGTQLSVL.

The gene calls are TRBV4-3 and TRBJ2-1; TRBD2 agrees at 9 bases. Germline V CDR1 and CDR2: LGHNA, YSLEER. Trimming removed 0 bases from V and 4 bases from J; junction bases left unmatched: 7. The CDR3 has 17 residues. The CDR3 loop is CASSQDQDTSGYNEQFF. The CDR3 region has the DNA TGCGCCAGCAGCCAAGATCAGGACACTAGCGGGTACAATGAGCAGTTCTTC.

This clone was found a few times. The CDR3 is CSVGGPAGYTF. In DNA, the CDR3 is TGCAGCGTTGGGGGGCCAGCTGGCTACACCTTC. The chain joins TRBV29-1 to TRBJ1-2; weak D call: TRBD1 (6 bases). The germline gives CDR1 SQVTM, CDR2 ANQGSEA. This CDR3 has 11 residues. V gave up 4 bases and J gave up 7 bases, with 10 bases separating them. The variable domain in full, completed from reference TRBV29-1 and TRBJ1-2, reads SAVISQKPSRDICQRGTSLTIQCQVDSQVTMMFWYRQQPGQSLTLIATANQGSEATYESGFVIDKFPISRPNLTFSTLTVSNMSPEDSSIYLCSVGGPAGYTFGSGTRLTVV.

In its sample, this clone was seen a few times. The chain is built from TRBV30 and TRBJ2-5; 13 bases map to TRBD2. In germline, CDR1 is GTSNPN, CDR2 SVGIG (reference sequence). V gave up 6 bases and J gave up 7 bases; unmatched junction bases: 5. The CDR3 is 13 amino acids. The CDR3 DNA follows: TGTGCCTGTAGGACTAGCGGGAGTTGGACCCAGTACTTC. It translates to CACRTSGSWTQYF.

This clone was seen more than once but under ten times. V gene TRBV19 combines with J gene TRBJ1-5, with 9 bases matching TRBD1. The CDR3 runs 16 residues. Trimming at V came to 7 bases and at J to 3 bases, leaving 10 bases not matched to a gene. Germline CDR1 reads LNHDA; CDR2 reads SQIVND (reference sequence). CDR3 sequence reads: CASNSEQGALNQPQHF. Here the CDR3 DNA reads TGTGCCAGTAATTCGGAACAGGGGGCACTCAATCAGCCCCAGCATTTT.

The chain links TRBV7-9 to TRBJ2-1; 7 nucleotides align to TRBD2. The length of the CDR3 is 12 residues. Per germline, CDR1 SEHNR and CDR2 FQNEAQ (reference sequence). The ends lost 4 bases at V and 13 bases at J; junction bases unmatched: 7. CDR3 sequence (DNA): TGTGCCAGCAGCTATTCTAGCGGTCCCCAGTTCTTC. As protein: CASSYSSGPQFF.

This rearrangement joins TRBV9 to TRBJ1-1; TRBD1 might be the D (6 bases). This CDR3 is built from 14 residues. V was clipped by 4 bases and J by 4 bases, with 14 bases between them. In germline, CDR1 is SGDLS, CDR2 YYNGEE. DNA of the CDR3: TGTGCCAGCAGCCGGACAGACCGGAGCACTGAAGCTTTCTTT. Translation: CASSRTDRSTEAFF.

V usage is TRBV2 and J usage is TRBJ2-5; D is perhaps TRBD1 (6 bases). This CDR3 is built from 15 residues. The V and J ends lost 6 bases and 4 bases respectively, with 18 bases between them. Germline V gene lookup returns CDR1 SNHLY and CDR2 FYNNEI. The CDR3 spells CASSPTTTGLETQYF. In DNA form, the CDR3 reads TGTGCCAGCAGCCCGACGACGACAGGTCTAGAGACCCAGTACTTC.

The chain employs TRBV5-4 and TRBJ1-3, with TRBD1 matching 8 bases. With V trimmed by 3 bases and J by 2 bases, 4 bases remained unmatched. The CDR3 contains 15 residues. Germline assignment: CDR1 SGHNT and CDR2 YYREEE (reference sequence). CDR3 residues: CASSSTGAPGNTIYF. CDR3 in DNA: TGTGCCAGCAGCTCGACAGGGGCACCTGGAAACACCATATATTTT.

The rearrangement uses TRBV10-3 and TRBJ2-3, with 8 bases that match TRBD2. This CDR3 has 19 amino acids. V lost 2 bases, J lost 0 bases, and 13 bases stayed unmatched. CDR1 is ENHRY, CDR2 SYGVKD, per germline. CDR3 sequence (DNA): TGTGCCATCAGTGAGAGGCGGGCTAGCGGGCTTTCTAGCACAGATACGCAGTATTTT. This codes for CAISERRASGLSSTDTQYF.

This clone was found once. One end of the junction fails to match germline, which may point to a read error. This chain uses TRBV7-2 with TRBJ1-1, with D possibly being TRBD1 (5 bases). CDR1 is SGHTA and CDR2 is FQGNSA in the germline V gene. This CDR3 is built from 15 residues. The CDR3 region is CASILRGGINTEAFF. The CDR3 DNA reads as TGTGCCAGCATCTTACGGGGGGGTATAAACACTGAAGCTTTCTTT.

This clone was observed once. The chain joins TRBV28 to TRBJ2-7; 7 bases are shared with TRBD1. Germline values: CDR1 MDHEN, CDR2 SYDVKM. The V gene end was trimmed by 5 bases and the J gene end by 3 bases; junction bases not matched to a gene: 13. The CDR3 runs to 16 residues. The CDR3 bases are TGTGCCAGCAGTAGGGGGCTAGGGGTTCGGAACTACGAGCAGTACTTC. It is translated as CASSRGLGVRNYEQYF.